One sample yielded the 9 T cell receptor beta chains listed below, sequenced in a study of CD8+ T cells in alopecia areata. Reverse transcription of extracted RNA yielded cDNA, which provided the sequencing template. TCRdb's table, derived via immunoSEQ multiplex PCR, lists solely in-frame clones and lacks some. The data contain 140,000 to 150,000 clones, about 60% of them singletons. The sequencing here drew on CD4+ T cells sorted from blood, taken at week 0. The origin of the receptors is a human donor with alopecia areata.

The chain uses TRBV5-1 and TRBJ2-5; TRBD1 agrees at 11 bases. The junction had 5 bases not matched to a gene; V was cut back by 5 bases and J by 5 bases. The germline CDR1 and CDR2 sequences are SGHRS and YFSETQ. There are 14 residues in the CDR3. CDR3 sequence: CASRDGTGGETQYF. CDR3 in DNA: TGCGCCAGCAGGGATGGGACAGGGGGTGAGACCCAGTACTTC.

This chain joins TRBV7-9 and TRBJ2-1, with D uncertain. The CDR3 runs 16 residues. Germline V gives CDR1 SEHNR, CDR2 FQNEAQ (reference sequence). Trimming pared 6 bases from V and 0 bases from J, leaving 15 bases between. This CDR3 reads CASSPRALPSYNEQFF. CDR3 coding DNA: TGTGCCAGCAGTCCACGGGCGCTTCCCTCCTACAATGAGCAGTTCTTC.

The chain recombines TRBV6-6 with TRBJ1-5; D ambiguous. The V and J ends lost 6 bases and 8 bases respectively, with 14 bases between them. CDR3 length: 13 residues. The V gene's germline CDR1 is MNHNY and CDR2 SVGAGI (reference sequence). CDR3 DNA sequence: TGTGCCAGCAGCCGGACCCACGCGGAGCCCCAGCATTTT. Translation: CASSRTHAEPQHF.

This chain connects TRBV7-2 to TRBJ2-2, with TRBD1 matching 10 bases. The CDR3 loop spans 16 amino acids. The germline V gene has CDR1 SGHTA and CDR2 FQGNSA. V shed 3 bases and J 3 bases; nucleotides not matched to a gene: 4. The chain's CDR3 is CASSFETGGYTGELFF. The CDR3 bases are TGTGCCAGCAGCTTTGAGACAGGGGGCTACACCGGGGAGCTGTTTTTT.

This clone occurred a few times. This sequence joins TRBV7-9 and TRBJ2-4; 8 nucleotides match TRBD1. Germline CDR1 reads SEHNR; CDR2 reads FQNEAQ (reference sequence). V dropped 1 base and J dropped 15; count of bases not matched to a gene: 14. The CDR3 sequence is 15 residues long. The DNA of the CDR3 is TGTGCCAGCAGCTTAGGGGGACAGGTGGCTCGGTCTCCGTACTTC. Translation: CASSLGGQVARSPYF.

The table lists this clone with a few counts. The chain employs TRBV5-1 and TRBJ2-1; D is uncertain. The CDR3 runs 13 residues. Trimming left V 10 bases short and J 8 bases short, with 19 bases between. CDR1 and CDR2 (germline): SGHRS, YFSETQ. DNA for the CDR3: TGCGCCTCCCTACGGCCCCCCGGCGATGAGCAGTTCTTC. Encoded protein: CASLRPPGDEQFF.

This chain uses TRBV18 with TRBJ2-5; D might be TRBD2 (6 bases). Trimming removed 2 bases at V and 5 bases at J, with 12 bases between. The CDR3 has 14 amino acids. Germline lookup yields CDR1 KGHSH and CDR2 LQKENI. The CDR3 reads CASSPSASDETQYF. The CDR3 DNA follows: TGTGCCAGCTCACCATCGGCTAGCGACGAGACCCAGTACTTC. Full variable domain (remainder filled in from reference TRBV18 and TRBJ2-5): NAGVMQNPRHLVRRRGQEARLRCSPMKGHSHVYWYRQLPEEGLKFMVYLQKENIIDESGMPKERFSAEFPKEGPSILRIQQVVRGDSAAYFCASSPSASDETQYFGPGTRLLVL.

V usage is TRBV5-6 and J usage is TRBJ2-7, with D perhaps TRBD2 (6 bases). CDR3 length: 15 residues. Looked up from germline, CDR1 is SGHDT and CDR2 is YYEEEE. Between the trimmed V and J ends, which lost 1 base and 2 bases, there was a span of 13 bases. The CDR3 nucleotides read TGTGCCAGCAGCTTGTCAGTCGGCGGGGCCTACGAGCAGTACTTC. Translation gives CASSLSVGGAYEQYF.

This chain uses TRBV9 with TRBJ2-1; D not certain. There are 16 residues in the CDR3. The V and J ends lost 0 bases and 3 bases respectively, with 13 bases between them. The germline CDR1 and CDR2 sequences are SGDLS and YYNGEE. The CDR3 DNA sequence: TGTGCCAGCAGCGTAGCGTTGCGTCTCGACTACAATGAGCAGTTCTTC. Its protein is CASSVALRLDYNEQFF.